Listed below are T cell receptor beta chains from one sample, sequenced in a study of CD8 T cells in Susac syndrome. Using its own MiXCR run on the immunoSEQ multiplex PCR reads, TCRdb lists one record per CDR3 protein. The repertoire includes under 70,000 distinct CDR3 sequences, approximately 95% of them detected once, and 0.75% sits in the top ten. Source material: CD8+ T cells from PBMCs. These receptors were obtained from a human donor with Susac syndrome. CDR3s include the opening cysteine and the closing phenylalanine or tryptophan. A D gene is named only where the DNA matches it firmly. Clone size appears in some rows only: once, few, many, or a class for an expanded clone.

d_gene: NA; v_gene: TRBV28; j_gene: TRBJ2-7; abundance: once; CDR3aa: CASSLGTPYEQYF; CDR3nt: TGTGCCAGCAGTTTAGGGACTCCCTACGAGCAGTACTTC
d_gene: TRBD2; v_gene: TRBV29-1; j_gene: TRBJ2-7; abundance: NA; CDR3aa: CSVGGGRGEQYF; CDR3nt: TGCAGCGTTGGCGGGGGACGTGGCGAGCAGTACTTC
d_gene: NA; v_gene: TRBV4-3; j_gene: TRBJ2-2; abundance: once; CDR3aa: CASSQGTAGELFF; CDR3nt: TGCGCCAGCAGCCAAGGAACGGCCGGGGAGCTGTTTTTT
d_gene: NA; v_gene: TRBV4-1; j_gene: TRBJ2-5; abundance: NA; CDR3aa: CASSQEGSQETQYF; CDR3nt: TGCGCCAGCAGCCAAGAAGGCAGCCAAGAGACCCAGTACTTC
d_gene: NA; v_gene: TRBV7-6; j_gene: TRBJ1-5; abundance: once; CDR3aa: CASSTDGSSNQPQHF; CDR3nt: TGTGCCAGCAGCACGGACGGGAGCTCCAATCAGCCCCAGCATTTT
d_gene: NA; v_gene: TRBV14; j_gene: TRBJ2-1; abundance: NA; CDR3aa: CASSQARARMSNEQFF; CDR3nt: TGTGCCAGCAGCCAAGCTAGGGCCCGGATGTCGAATGAGCAGTTCTTC
d_gene: TRBD2; v_gene: TRBV20-1; j_gene: TRBJ2-5; abundance: NA; CDR3aa: CSATGTSGGSEETQYF; CDR3nt: TGCAGTGCTACCGGGACTAGCGGGGGGAGCGAGGAGACCCAGTACTTC
d_gene: TRBD2; v_gene: TRBV29-1; j_gene: TRBJ2-1; abundance: NA; CDR3aa: CSVEGLAGGPNEQFF; CDR3nt: TGCAGCGTTGAAGGTCTAGCGGGGGGGCCCAATGAGCAGTTCTTC
d_gene: NA; v_gene: TRBV12-3/TRBV12-4; j_gene: TRBJ2-3; abundance: NA; CDR3aa: CASSSGDSFGDTQYF; CDR3nt: TGTGCCAGCAGTTCGGGGGACTCATTCGGGGATACGCAGTATTTT
d_gene: NA; v_gene: TRBV12-5; j_gene: TRBJ1-2; abundance: NA; CDR3aa: CASGLVYGYTF; CDR3nt: TGTGCTAGTGGTTTGGTCTATGGCTACACCTTC
d_gene: TRBD1; v_gene: TRBV19; j_gene: TRBJ1-1; abundance: NA; CDR3aa: CASSSSGTGGSEAFF; CDR3nt: TGTGCCAGTAGTTCATCCGGGACAGGGGGTTCTGAAGCTTTCTTT
d_gene: NA; v_gene: TRBV12-3/TRBV12-4; j_gene: TRBJ2-1; abundance: NA; CDR3aa: CASSFGEQFF; CDR3nt: TGTGCCAGCAGTTTTGGTGAGCAGTTCTTC
d_gene: NA; v_gene: TRBV4-3; j_gene: TRBJ2-1; abundance: NA; CDR3aa: CASSPFTGTLNNEQFF; CDR3nt: TGCGCCAGCAGCCCCTTTACCGGGACCTTGAACAATGAGCAGTTCTTC
d_gene: TRBD2; v_gene: TRBV2; j_gene: TRBJ2-7; abundance: once; CDR3aa: CASSGLAGSPGEQYF; CDR3nt: TGTGCCAGCAGTGGCTTAGCGGGGTCCCCCGGAGAGCAGTACTTC
d_gene: NA; v_gene: TRBV20-1; j_gene: TRBJ2-1; abundance: NA; CDR3aa: CSARPPGGDYNEQFF; CDR3nt: TGCAGTGCTAGACCCCCTGGCGGGGACTACAATGAGCAGTTCTTC
d_gene: TRBD1; v_gene: TRBV20-1; j_gene: TRBJ2-2; abundance: NA; CDR3aa: CSARVTGEVGELFF; CDR3nt: TGCAGTGCTAGAGTAACAGGGGAAGTCGGGGAGCTGTTTTTT
d_gene: NA; v_gene: TRBV5-1; j_gene: TRBJ2-1; abundance: NA; CDR3aa: CASSLDTPYNEQFF; CDR3nt: TGCGCCAGCAGCTTGGACACCCCCTACAATGAGCAGTTCTTC
d_gene: NA; v_gene: TRBV15; j_gene: TRBJ2-5; abundance: NA; CDR3aa: CATRSKSGDVSAQYF; CDR3nt: TGTGCCACCAGATCGAAGTCAGGGGATGTTTCGGCCCAGTACTTC
d_gene: NA; v_gene: TRBV4-1; j_gene: TRBJ2-5; abundance: NA; CDR3aa: CASSQGLGRETQYF; CDR3nt: TGCGCCAGCAGCCAAGGACTTGGCCGGGAGACCCAGTACTTC